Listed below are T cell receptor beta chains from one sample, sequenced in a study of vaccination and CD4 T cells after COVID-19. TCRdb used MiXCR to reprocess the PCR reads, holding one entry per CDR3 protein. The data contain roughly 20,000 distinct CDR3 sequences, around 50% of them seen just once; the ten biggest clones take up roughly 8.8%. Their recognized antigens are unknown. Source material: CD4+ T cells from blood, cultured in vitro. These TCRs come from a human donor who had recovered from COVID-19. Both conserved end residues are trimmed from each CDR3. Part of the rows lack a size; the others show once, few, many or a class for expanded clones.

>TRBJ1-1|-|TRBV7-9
ASSQGSNTEAF
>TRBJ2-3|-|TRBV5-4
ASSPGQRGEVTQY
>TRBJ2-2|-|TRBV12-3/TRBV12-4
AQGQDTTGELF
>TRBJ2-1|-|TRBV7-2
ASSFIRREYNEQF
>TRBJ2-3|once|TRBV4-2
ASSRTSGSADTQY
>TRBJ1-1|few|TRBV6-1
ASSVAGNTEAF
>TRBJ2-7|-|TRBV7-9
ASSSPQGNEQY
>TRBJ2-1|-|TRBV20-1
SARDPGLAGASEQF
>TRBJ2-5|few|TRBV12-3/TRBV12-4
AITAPDRVAARKETQY
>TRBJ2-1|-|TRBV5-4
ASSLGGSSYNEQF
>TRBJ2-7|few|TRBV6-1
ASSDSGRVVEQY
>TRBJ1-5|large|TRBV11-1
ASSLRLLTGPGQGNQPQH